Following are 27 T cell receptor beta chains from one sample sequenced in a study of monozygotic twins with inflammatory bowel disease. TCRdb derives one entry per CDR3 protein from the 5' RACE reads, leaving out DNA. The table lists over 200,000 distinct CDR3 sequences. Sequenced material: blood. The source of these receptors is a human donor with ulcerative colitis or Crohn's disease, or a healthy co-twin of an affected twin (not recorded which).

Here the CDR3 reads CASSETGGNQPQHF. The chain recombines TRBV25-1 with TRBJ1-5; the TCRdb D gene call, TRBD1, has no DNA to confirm it. CDR1 is MGHDK and CDR2 is SYGVNS in the germline V gene. This CDR3 region has 14 residues.

This rearrangement joins TRBV6-6 to TRBJ1-2. Germline lookup yields CDR1 MNHNY and CDR2 SVGAGI (reference sequence). CDR3 size: 13 residues. CDR3 sequence reads: CATSIGLQEGYTF.

This chain links TRBV2 with TRBJ2-2. Germline assignment: CDR1 SNHLY and CDR2 FYNNEI. The CDR3 loop spans 13 amino acids. CDR3 in amino acids: CATMTRNTGELFF.

CDR3 region: CASSSFSGTGVTEQYF. The V and J genes are TRBV5-4 and TRBJ2-7; there is no DNA to check the TCRdb D call of TRBD1. This CDR3 comprises 16 residues. Looked up from germline, CDR1 is SGHNT and CDR2 is YYREEE (reference sequence).

The genes are TRBV7-2 and TRBJ2-5; lacking DNA, the TRBD1 call made by TCRdb goes unchecked. Germline CDR1 reads SGHTA; CDR2 reads FQGNSA. The CDR3 has 11 residues. The CDR3 sequence is CASSGAETQYF.

The V gene is TRBV20-1, the J gene TRBJ1-1. The CDR3 consists of 11 residues. Per the germline V gene, CDR1 is DFQATT and CDR2 is SNEGSKA (reference sequence). The CDR3 protein is CSARELTEAFF.

This sequence joins TRBV4-3 and TRBJ1-1. Germline lookup yields CDR1 LGHNA and CDR2 YSLEER. This CDR3 is 13 amino acids long. The CDR3 region is CASSQDRDTEAFF.

This chain links TRBV7-2 with TRBJ2-1; TCRdb picks TRBD2, but there is no DNA to check that call. The CDR3 totals 15 residues. Looked up from germline, CDR1 is SGHTA and CDR2 is FQGNSA. The CDR3: CASSYPGTSGNEQFF.

The genes are TRBV18 and TRBJ2-2; TCRdb's assignment of TRBD1 cannot be checked, as there is no DNA. There are 15 residues in the CDR3. Per germline, CDR1 KGHSH and CDR2 LQKENI. The CDR3 loop is CASSPNRGKAGELFF.

This rearrangement joins TRBV25-1 to TRBJ1-5; TCRdb's D gene call, TRBD1, goes unchecked for lack of DNA. The CDR3 has 15 residues. The germline gives CDR1 MGHDK, CDR2 SYGVNS. CDR3 sequence reads: CASSEGGGVGQPQHF.

The chain combines TRBV7-3 with TRBJ2-2; the TCRdb call, TRBD2, lacks DNA for checking. The length of the CDR3 is 16 residues. CDR1 and CDR2 (germline): SGHTA, FQGTGA. The CDR3 region is CASSLNSGGNTGELFF.

The chain joins TRBV20-1 to TRBJ1-2; TCRdb calls TRBD1, which cannot be checked without DNA. The CDR3 contains 13 residues. Germline CDR1 reads DFQATT; CDR2 reads SNEGSKA (reference sequence). CDR3 residues: CSAREGGTYGYTF.

The CDR3 region is CASSRTIGKDTQYF. This chain joins TRBV28 and TRBJ2-3; there is no DNA to check the TCRdb D call of TRBD2. Looked up from germline, CDR1 is MDHEN and CDR2 is SYDVKM. The CDR3 loop spans 14 amino acids.

The chain employs TRBV7-3 and TRBJ2-3; as DNA is missing, the TRBD1 call by TCRdb cannot be tested. The CDR3 extends over 16 amino acids. The germline gives CDR1 SGHTA, CDR2 FQGTGA. The CDR3 protein is CASSLGRGIQTDTQYF.

V gene TRBV10-3 combines with J gene TRBJ2-7; TCRdb picks TRBD2, but there is no DNA to check that call. The germline CDR1 and CDR2 sequences are ENHRY and SYGVKD. The CDR3 has 14 residues. The CDR3 region is CAISAGTSVYEQYF.

The genes are TRBV9 and TRBJ2-7; TCRdb returns TRBD2, unconfirmable since there is no DNA. This CDR3 is 16 amino acids long. Germline V gene sequence: CDR1 SGDLS, CDR2 YYNGEE. The CDR3 reads CASSPARGSGSYEQYF.

This chain links TRBV10-2 with TRBJ2-1; TCRdb reports TRBD2, a call that lacks DNA to check it against. CDR1 WSHSY and CDR2 SAAADI come from the germline V gene. This CDR3 is 15 amino acids long. CDR3: CASTGAGGVSNEQFF.

V and J are TRBV20-1 and TRBJ1-1; TCRdb outputs TRBD1, but without DNA this stays unchecked. The CDR3 contains 12 residues. The germline V gene encodes CDR1 DFQATT and CDR2 SNEGSKA (reference sequence). The CDR3 sequence is CSPWDSNTEAFF.

The chain employs TRBV29-1 and TRBJ2-2; TCRdb gives TRBD1 as the D gene, but with no DNA this cannot be confirmed. Germline loops: CDR1 SQVTM, CDR2 ANQGSEA. The CDR3 contains 14 residues. The CDR3 here is CSVTDIPNTGELFF.

The chain combines TRBV7-3 with TRBJ2-1; lacking DNA, the TRBD2 call made by TCRdb goes unchecked. The CDR3 totals 14 residues. CDR1 and CDR2 from the germline V gene are SGHTA and FQGTGA. The CDR3 region is CASSLGISQGEQFF.

The chain carries TRBV10-3 and TRBJ2-7. This CDR3 comprises 12 residues. Germline assignment: CDR1 ENHRY and CDR2 SYGVKD. The CDR3 sequence: CAVKLSSYEQYF.

The V gene is TRBV28, the J gene TRBJ2-2; TCRdb outputs TRBD1, but without DNA this stays unchecked. The CDR3 totals 16 residues. CDR1 is MDHEN and CDR2 is SYDVKM in the germline V gene. CDR3 region: CASSSLRGTNTGELFF.

The V call is TRBV10-3, the J call TRBJ2-7. This CDR3 has 12 amino acids. CDR1 is ENHRY, CDR2 SYGVKD, per germline. The CDR3 here is CAISKILSEQYF.

The rearrangement joins TRBV20-1 to TRBJ2-2; no DNA is available, so the TRBD2 call from TCRdb remains unchecked. The CDR3 runs 15 residues. Germline V CDR1 and CDR2: DFQATT, SNEGSKA (reference sequence). The CDR3 reads CSARNSGTNTGELFF.

The V gene is TRBV7-2, the J gene TRBJ2-1; TCRdb proposes TRBD2, but this gene call is untestable without DNA. This CDR3 has 17 amino acids. Looked up from germline, CDR1 is SGHTA and CDR2 is FQGNSA. CDR3 in amino acids: CASSFPLAGGPEGEQFF.

The CDR3 sequence: CASSRTEGLFNEQYF. This sequence joins TRBV7-2 and TRBJ2-7; no DNA is available, so the TRBD2 call from TCRdb remains unchecked. The CDR3 contains 15 residues. Germline V gives CDR1 SGHTA, CDR2 FQGNSA. The whole variable domain, remainder taken from reference TRBV7-2 and TRBJ2-7, is GAGVSQSPSNKVTEKGKDVELRCDPISGHTALYWYRQSLGQGLEFLIYFQGNSAPDKSGLPSDRFSAERTGGSVSTLTIQRTQQEDSAVYLCASSRTEGLFNEQYFGPGTRLTVT.

The J gene is TRBJ2-5, the V gene TRBV29-1; TCRdb calls TRBD1, which cannot be checked without DNA. The CDR3 consists of 14 residues. Germline V gene lookup returns CDR1 SQVTM and CDR2 ANQGSEA. The CDR3 reads CSVEGQGSWETQYF.